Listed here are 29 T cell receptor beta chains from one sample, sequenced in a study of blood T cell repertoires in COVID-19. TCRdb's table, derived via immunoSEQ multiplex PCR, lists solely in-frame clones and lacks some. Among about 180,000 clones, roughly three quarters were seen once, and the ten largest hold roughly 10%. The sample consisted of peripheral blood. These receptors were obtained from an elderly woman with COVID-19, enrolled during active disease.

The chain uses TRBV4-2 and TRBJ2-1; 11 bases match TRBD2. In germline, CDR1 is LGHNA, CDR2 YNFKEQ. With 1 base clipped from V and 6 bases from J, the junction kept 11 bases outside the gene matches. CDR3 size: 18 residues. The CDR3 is CASSQVSRLAGFPNEQFF. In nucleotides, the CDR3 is TGTGCCAGCAGCCAAGTCTCCAGACTAGCGGGATTCCCCAATGAGCAGTTCTTC.

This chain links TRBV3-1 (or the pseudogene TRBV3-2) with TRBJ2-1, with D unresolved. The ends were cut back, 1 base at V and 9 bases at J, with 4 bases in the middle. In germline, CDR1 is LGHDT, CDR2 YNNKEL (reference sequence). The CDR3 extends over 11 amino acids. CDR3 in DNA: TGTGCCAGCAGCCAAGGTATTGAGCAGTTCTTC. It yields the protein CASSQGIEQFF.

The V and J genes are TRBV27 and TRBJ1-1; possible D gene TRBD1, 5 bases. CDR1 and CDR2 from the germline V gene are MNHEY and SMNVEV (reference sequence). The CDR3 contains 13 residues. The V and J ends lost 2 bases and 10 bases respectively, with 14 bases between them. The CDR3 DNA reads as TGTGCCAGCAGTTTAAGGCAGGGCTTCGGAGCTTTCTTT. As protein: CASSLRQGFGAFF.

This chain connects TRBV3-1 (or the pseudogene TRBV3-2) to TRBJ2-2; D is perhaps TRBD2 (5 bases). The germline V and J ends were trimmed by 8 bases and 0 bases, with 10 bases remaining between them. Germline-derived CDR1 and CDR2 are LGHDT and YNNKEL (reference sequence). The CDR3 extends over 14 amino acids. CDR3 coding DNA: TGTGCCAGCGGAAGCGGACCGAACACCGGGGAGCTGTTTTTT. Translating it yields CASGSGPNTGELFF.

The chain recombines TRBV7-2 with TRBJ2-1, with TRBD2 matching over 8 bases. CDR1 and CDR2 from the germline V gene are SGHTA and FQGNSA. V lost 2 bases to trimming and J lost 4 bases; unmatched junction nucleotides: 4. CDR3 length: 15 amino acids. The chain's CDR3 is CASSLFGGRYNEQFF. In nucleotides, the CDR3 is TGTGCCAGCAGCTTATTTGGCGGGAGGTACAATGAGCAGTTCTTC.

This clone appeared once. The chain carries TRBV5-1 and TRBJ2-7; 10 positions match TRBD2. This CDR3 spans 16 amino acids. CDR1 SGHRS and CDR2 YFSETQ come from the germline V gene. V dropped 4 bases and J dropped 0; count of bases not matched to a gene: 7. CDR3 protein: CASSPGGTSVSYEQYF. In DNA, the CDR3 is TGCGCCAGCAGCCCCGGGGGGACTAGCGTCTCCTACGAGCAGTACTTC.

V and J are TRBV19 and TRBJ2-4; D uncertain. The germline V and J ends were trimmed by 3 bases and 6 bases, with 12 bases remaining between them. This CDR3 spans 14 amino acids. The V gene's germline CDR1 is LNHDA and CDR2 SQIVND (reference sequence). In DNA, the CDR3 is TGTGCCAGTAGTATTGGGCCTACTTCAAACATTCAGTACTTC. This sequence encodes CASSIGPTSNIQYF.

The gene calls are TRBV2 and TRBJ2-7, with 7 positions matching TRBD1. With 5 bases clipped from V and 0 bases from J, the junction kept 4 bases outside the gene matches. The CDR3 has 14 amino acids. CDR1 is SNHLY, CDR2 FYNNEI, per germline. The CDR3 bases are TGTGCCAGCAGTCATCCAGGGGGCTCCTACGAGCAGTACTTC. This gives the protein CASSHPGGSYEQYF.

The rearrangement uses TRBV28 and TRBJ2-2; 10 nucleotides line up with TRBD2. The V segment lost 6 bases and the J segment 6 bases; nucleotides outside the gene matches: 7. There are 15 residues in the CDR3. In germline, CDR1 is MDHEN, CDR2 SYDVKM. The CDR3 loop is CASSPLAGVAGELFF. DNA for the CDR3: TGTGCCAGCAGCCCCCTAGCGGGAGTAGCCGGGGAGCTGTTTTTT.

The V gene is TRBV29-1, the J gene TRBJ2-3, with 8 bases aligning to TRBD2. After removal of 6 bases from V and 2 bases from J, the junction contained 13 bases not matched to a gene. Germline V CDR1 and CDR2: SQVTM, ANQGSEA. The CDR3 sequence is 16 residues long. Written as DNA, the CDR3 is TGCAGCGTACCGACGGGGGGGAGGGTGACCACAGATACGCAGTATTTT. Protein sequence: CSVPTGGRVTTDTQYF.

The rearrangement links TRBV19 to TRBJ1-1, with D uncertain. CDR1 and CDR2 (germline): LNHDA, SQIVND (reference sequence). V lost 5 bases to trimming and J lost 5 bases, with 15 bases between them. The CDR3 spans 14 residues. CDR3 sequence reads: CASSGRSQRTEAFF. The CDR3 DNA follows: TGTGCCAGTAGTGGGAGGTCCCAGAGGACTGAAGCTTTCTTT. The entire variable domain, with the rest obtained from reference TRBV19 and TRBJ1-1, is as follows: DGGITQSPKYLFRKEGQNVTLSCEQNLNHDAMYWYRQDPGQGLRLIYYSQIVNDFQKGDIAEGYSVSREKKESFPLTVTSAQKNPTAFYLCASSGRSQRTEAFFGQGTRLTVV.

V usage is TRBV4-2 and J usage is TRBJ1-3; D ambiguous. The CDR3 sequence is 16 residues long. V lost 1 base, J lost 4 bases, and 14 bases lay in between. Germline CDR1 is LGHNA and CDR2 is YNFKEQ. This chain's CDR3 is CASSQGYRGSGNTIYF. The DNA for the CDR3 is TGTGCCAGCAGCCAAGGGTATCGGGGATCAGGAAACACCATATATTTT.

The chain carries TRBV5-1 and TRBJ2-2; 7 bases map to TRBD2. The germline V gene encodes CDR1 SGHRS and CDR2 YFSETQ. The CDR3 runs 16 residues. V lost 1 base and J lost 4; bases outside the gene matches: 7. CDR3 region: CASSLSASGATGELFF. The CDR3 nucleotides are TGCGCCAGCAGCTTGTCTGCTAGCGGCGCCACCGGGGAGCTGTTTTTT.

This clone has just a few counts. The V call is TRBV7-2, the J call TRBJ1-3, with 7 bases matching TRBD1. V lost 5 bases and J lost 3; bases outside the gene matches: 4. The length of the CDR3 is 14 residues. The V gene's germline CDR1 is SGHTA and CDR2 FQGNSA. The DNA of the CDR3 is TGTGCCAGCAGCAGTGGGACAGTTGGAAACACCATATATTTT. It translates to CASSSGTVGNTIYF.

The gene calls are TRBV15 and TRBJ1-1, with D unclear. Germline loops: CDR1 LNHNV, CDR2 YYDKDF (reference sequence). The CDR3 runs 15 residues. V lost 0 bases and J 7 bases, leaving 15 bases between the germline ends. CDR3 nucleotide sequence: TGTGCCACCAGCAGAGATTGGCGGGGTGCCGGTGAAGCTTTCTTT. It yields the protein CATSRDWRGAGEAFF.

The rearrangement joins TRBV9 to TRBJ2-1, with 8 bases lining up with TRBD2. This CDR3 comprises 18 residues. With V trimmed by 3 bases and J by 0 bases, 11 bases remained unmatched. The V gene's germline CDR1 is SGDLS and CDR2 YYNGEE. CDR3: CASSEAASGLSSYNEQFF. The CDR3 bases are TGTGCCAGCAGCGAGGCGGCTAGCGGGCTAAGCTCCTACAATGAGCAGTTCTTC.

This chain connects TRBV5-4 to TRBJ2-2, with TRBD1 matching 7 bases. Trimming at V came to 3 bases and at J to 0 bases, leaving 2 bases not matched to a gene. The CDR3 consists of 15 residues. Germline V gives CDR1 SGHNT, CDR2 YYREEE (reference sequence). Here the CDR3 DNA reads TGTGCCAGCAGCTCGGACAGGACGAACACCGGGGAGCTGTTTTTT. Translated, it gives CASSSDRTNTGELFF.

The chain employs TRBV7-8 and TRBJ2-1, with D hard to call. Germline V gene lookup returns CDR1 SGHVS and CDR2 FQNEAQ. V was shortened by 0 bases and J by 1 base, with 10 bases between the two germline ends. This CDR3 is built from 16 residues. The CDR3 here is CASSLARGPSYNEQFF. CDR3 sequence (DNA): TGTGCCAGCAGCTTAGCTCGCGGTCCTTCCTACAATGAGCAGTTCTTC.

This chain's CDR3 is CASSFGLADYNEQFF. In nucleotides, the CDR3 is TGCGCCAGCAGCTTCGGACTAGCGGACTACAATGAGCAGTTCTTC. The chain couples TRBV5-1 to TRBJ2-1; 10 bases agree with TRBD2. Germline lookup yields CDR1 SGHRS and CDR2 YFSETQ. The CDR3 contains 15 residues. J gave up 3 bases and V 2 bases, and 2 bases lay outside the gene matches.

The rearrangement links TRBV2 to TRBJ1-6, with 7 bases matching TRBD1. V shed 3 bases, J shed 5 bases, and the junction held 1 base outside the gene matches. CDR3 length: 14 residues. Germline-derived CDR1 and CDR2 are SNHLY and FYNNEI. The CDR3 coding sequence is TGTGCCAGCAGTGAGACAGGGCATAATTCACCCCTCCACTTT. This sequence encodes CASSETGHNSPLHF. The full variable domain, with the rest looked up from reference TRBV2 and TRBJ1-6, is EPEVTQTPSHQVTQMGQEVILRCVPISNHLYFYWYRQILGQKVEFLVSFYNNEISEKSEIFDDQFSVERPDGSNFTLKIRSTKLEDSAMYFCASSETGHNSPLHFGNGTRLTVT.

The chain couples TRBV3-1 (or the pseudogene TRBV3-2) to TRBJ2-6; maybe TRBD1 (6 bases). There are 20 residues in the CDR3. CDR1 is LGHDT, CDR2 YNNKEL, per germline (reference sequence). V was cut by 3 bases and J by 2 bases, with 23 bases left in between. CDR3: CASSHQIRGAGDAGANVLTF. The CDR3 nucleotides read TGTGCCAGCAGCCATCAGATCAGAGGGGCAGGGGATGCTGGGGCCAACGTCCTGACTTTC.

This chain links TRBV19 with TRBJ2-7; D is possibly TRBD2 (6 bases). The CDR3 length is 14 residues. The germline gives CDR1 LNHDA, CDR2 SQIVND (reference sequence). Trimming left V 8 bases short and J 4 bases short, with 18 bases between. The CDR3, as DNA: TGTGCCAGTGCCATTTTACCGGGGAGGTACGAGCAGTACTTC. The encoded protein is CASAILPGRYEQYF.

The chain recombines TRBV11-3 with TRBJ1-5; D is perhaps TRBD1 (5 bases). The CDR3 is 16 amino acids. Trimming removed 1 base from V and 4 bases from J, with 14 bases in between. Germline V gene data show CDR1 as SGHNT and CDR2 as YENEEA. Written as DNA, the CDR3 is TGTGCCAGCAGCTTAGGGGGACGGGAGAAGAATCAGCCCCAGCATTTT. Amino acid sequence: CASSLGGREKNQPQHF.

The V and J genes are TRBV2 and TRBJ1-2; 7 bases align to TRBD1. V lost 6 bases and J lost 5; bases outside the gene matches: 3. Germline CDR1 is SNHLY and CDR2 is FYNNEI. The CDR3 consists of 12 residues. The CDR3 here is CASRGGAYGYTF. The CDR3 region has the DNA TGTGCCAGCAGAGGGGGCGCGTATGGCTACACCTTC.

CDR3 sequence reads: CASSLGGTGGNYGYTF. The CDR3 region has the DNA TGTGCCAGCAGCTTGGGAGGGACAGGGGGTAACTATGGCTACACCTTC. V usage is TRBV5-4 and J usage is TRBJ1-2, with 11 bases identical to TRBD1. CDR3 length: 16 residues. CDR1 and CDR2 (germline): SGHNT, YYREEE (reference sequence). The J segment lost 1 base and the V segment lost 0 bases, leaving 2 bases of the junction unmatched.

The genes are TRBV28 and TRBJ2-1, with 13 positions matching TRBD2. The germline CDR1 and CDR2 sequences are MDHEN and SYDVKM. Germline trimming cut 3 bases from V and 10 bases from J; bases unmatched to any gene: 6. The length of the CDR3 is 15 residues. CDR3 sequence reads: CASSFRGLAGDEQFF. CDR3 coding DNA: TGTGCCAGCAGTTTCCGTGGACTAGCGGGAGACGAGCAGTTCTTC.

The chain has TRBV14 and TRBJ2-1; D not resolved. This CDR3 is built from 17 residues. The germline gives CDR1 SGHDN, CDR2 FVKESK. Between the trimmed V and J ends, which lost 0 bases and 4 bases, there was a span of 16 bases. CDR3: CASSQEEYGFGYNEQFF. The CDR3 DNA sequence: TGTGCCAGCAGCCAAGAAGAGTACGGGTTTGGTTACAATGAGCAGTTCTTC.

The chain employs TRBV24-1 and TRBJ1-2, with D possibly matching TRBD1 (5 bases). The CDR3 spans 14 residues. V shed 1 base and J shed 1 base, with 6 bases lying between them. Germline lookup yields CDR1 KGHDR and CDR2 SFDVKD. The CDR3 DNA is TGTGCCACCAGTGATTTAGGGGTTAACTATGGCTACACCTTC. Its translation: CATSDLGVNYGYTF.

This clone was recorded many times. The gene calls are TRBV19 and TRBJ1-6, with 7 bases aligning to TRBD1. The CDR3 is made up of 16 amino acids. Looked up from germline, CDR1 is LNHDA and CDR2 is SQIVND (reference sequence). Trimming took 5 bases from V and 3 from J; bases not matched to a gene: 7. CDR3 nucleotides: TGTGCCAGTAGTCCACAGGCAGGGGGCTATAATTCACCCCTCCACTTT. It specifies CASSPQAGGYNSPLHF.